This T cell receptor (beta chain) was retrieved from a study of shared clonotypes between healthy human individuals. Whole-study context: CD4 naive and memory got three plates each, CD8 naive two, CD8 memory one.

Remarks on this clone: Its specificity is unknown. At the DNA level, this CDR3 is encoded by other sequences in the same sample as well.

The V end lost 9 bases, the J end lost 5 bases, and 16 bases lay between the germline ends. The germline gives CDR1 MNHNS, CDR2 SASEGT. The CDR3 contains 13 residues. Method: immunoSEQ multiplex PCR; TCRdb's copy keeps in-frame clones and lacks some. In the table there are about 2.3 million clones, around 90% of which are singletons. The study's findings and limits: For sorted subsets, rarefaction showed incomplete sequencing despite large depth.

Input material: naive CD4+ T cells from PBMCs. Indicated subset: CD45RA+ positively selected. This chain joins TRBV6-1 and TRBJ1-1; D remains unclear. The receptor was isolated from a man between 18 and 35 years old in good health. Some clones in this sample may be carry-over from other donors' samples. CDR3 bases: TGTGCCAGTAATCGGCAAGGAGGGACTGAAGCTTTCTTT. Amino acids: CASNRQGGTEAFF.